These T cell receptor beta chains were read from a single sample in a study of CD8 T cells in Susac syndrome. TCRdb re-analysed the immunoSEQ multiplex PCR reads in MiXCR, keeping a single row per CDR3 protein. The sample lists more than 100,000 distinct CDR3 sequences, around 94% occurring once. The source material was CD8+ T cells from PBMCs. Receptors were obtained from a human donor with Susac syndrome. Each CDR3 is given with its conserved first and last residue. D genes are given only for firm matches. The size field is filled for only some rows; it gives once, few, many or a size class.

v_gene: TRBV9; j_gene: TRBJ1-1; abundance: NA; d_gene: NA; len: 14; CDR3aa: CASSVEQGNTEAFF; CDR3nt: TGTGCCAGCAGCGTAGAACAGGGCAACACTGAAGCTTTCTTT
v_gene: TRBV29-1; j_gene: TRBJ2-3; abundance: NA; d_gene: NA; len: 13; CDR3aa: CSVEGFRADTQCF; CDR3nt: TGCAGCGTTGAAGGATTTAGGGCAGATACGCAGTGTTTT
v_gene: TRBV14; j_gene: TRBJ1-1; abundance: NA; d_gene: TRBD1; len: 14; CDR3aa: CASSRTGAPTEAFF; CDR3nt: TGTGCCAGCAGCCGAACAGGGGCACCCACTGAAGCTTTCTTT
v_gene: TRBV5-6; j_gene: TRBJ2-3; abundance: once; d_gene: NA; len: 16; CDR3aa: CASSFTRQVSTDTQYF; CDR3nt: TGTGCCAGCAGCTTTACTCGGCAGGTCAGCACAGATACGCAGTATTTT
v_gene: TRBV5-6; j_gene: TRBJ1-1; abundance: NA; d_gene: NA; len: 13; CDR3aa: CASSLDLRVEAFF; CDR3nt: TGTGCCAGCAGCTTGGATCTGAGAGTTGAAGCTTTCTTT
v_gene: TRBV9; j_gene: TRBJ1-5; abundance: NA; d_gene: NA; len: 14; CDR3aa: CASSVGGSNQPQHF; CDR3nt: TGTGCCAGCAGCGTAGGTGGTAGCAATCAGCCCCAGCATTTT
v_gene: TRBV20-1; j_gene: TRBJ1-2; abundance: NA; d_gene: TRBD1; len: 13; CDR3aa: CSATRQGALGYTF; CDR3nt: TGCAGTGCTACCCGACAGGGGGCACTGGGCTACACCTTC
v_gene: TRBV9; j_gene: TRBJ2-7; abundance: NA; d_gene: NA; len: 13; CDR3aa: CASSRDGAYEQYF; CDR3nt: TGTGCCAGCAGCCGGGACGGGGCCTACGAGCAGTACTTC
v_gene: TRBV4-2; j_gene: TRBJ1-2; abundance: NA; d_gene: NA; len: 13; CDR3aa: CASSQVGGGGYTF; CDR3nt: TGTGCCAGCAGCCAAGTAGGTGGAGGTGGCTACACCTTC
v_gene: TRBV24-1; j_gene: TRBJ2-2; abundance: once; d_gene: NA; len: 13; CDR3aa: CATSEQNTGELFF; CDR3nt: TGTGCCACCAGTGAACAGAACACCGGGGAGCTGTTTTTT
v_gene: TRBV27; j_gene: TRBJ2-7; abundance: NA; d_gene: NA; len: 13; CDR3aa: CASRPGLNYEQYF; CDR3nt: TGTGCCAGCAGACCGGGACTCAACTACGAGCAGTACTTC
v_gene: TRBV4-3; j_gene: TRBJ1-6; abundance: NA; d_gene: NA; len: 16; CDR3aa: CASSQDRGARNSPLHF; CDR3nt: TGCGCCAGCAGCCAAGACAGGGGCGCGCGGAATTCACCCCTCCACTTT
v_gene: TRBV29-1; j_gene: TRBJ2-7; abundance: NA; d_gene: NA; len: 15; CDR3aa: CSVVPGQHFAYEQYF; CDR3nt: TGCAGCGTTGTCCCTGGACAGCACTTCGCCTACGAGCAGTACTTC
v_gene: TRBV5-6; j_gene: TRBJ2-5; abundance: NA; d_gene: TRBD2; len: 15; CDR3aa: CASSHLAGGQETQYF; CDR3nt: TGTGCCAGCAGCCATCTAGCGGGGGGTCAAGAGACCCAGTACTTC
v_gene: TRBV4-1; j_gene: TRBJ2-7; abundance: NA; d_gene: NA; len: 14; CDR3aa: CASSPQTSPYEQYF; CDR3nt: TGCGCCAGCAGCCCCCAGACTAGTCCCTACGAGCAGTACTTC
v_gene: TRBV15; j_gene: TRBJ1-4; abundance: NA; d_gene: NA; len: 14; CDR3aa: CATSSRDAGEKLFF; CDR3nt: TGTGCCACCAGCAGCAGGGACGCCGGTGAAAAACTGTTTTTT
v_gene: TRBV20-1; j_gene: TRBJ2-5; abundance: once; d_gene: NA; len: 14; CDR3aa: CSARDPRLDETQYF; CDR3nt: TGCAGTGCTAGAGATCCGAGACTAGACGAGACCCAGTACTTC
v_gene: TRBV2; j_gene: TRBJ1-1; abundance: NA; d_gene: TRBD1; len: 16; CDR3aa: CASSEPTMPGGPEAFF; CDR3nt: TGTGCCAGCAGTGAACCAACGATGCCAGGGGGGCCTGAAGCTTTCTTT
v_gene: TRBV24-1; j_gene: TRBJ2-1; abundance: NA; d_gene: TRBD1; len: 14; CDR3aa: CATSDWGQNNEQFF; CDR3nt: TGTGCCACCAGTGATTGGGGACAGAACAATGAGCAGTTCTTC
v_gene: TRBV9; j_gene: TRBJ2-3; abundance: NA; d_gene: NA; len: 15; CDR3aa: CASSSEGLSTDTQYF; CDR3nt: TGTGCCAGCAGCTCCGAGGGTCTAAGCACAGATACGCAGTATTTT
v_gene: TRBV20-1; j_gene: TRBJ1-4; abundance: NA; d_gene: NA; len: 13; CDR3aa: CSALGGPNEKLFF; CDR3nt: TGCAGTGCCCTAGGGGGACCTAATGAAAAACTGTTTTTT
v_gene: TRBV4-1; j_gene: TRBJ1-1; abundance: NA; d_gene: NA; len: 14; CDR3aa: CASSWDPGDTEAFF; CDR3nt: TGCGCCAGCAGCTGGGACCCGGGGGACACTGAAGCTTTCTTT
v_gene: TRBV2; j_gene: TRBJ2-5; abundance: once; d_gene: TRBD2; len: 14; CDR3aa: CASRMTSEQETQYF; CDR3nt: TGTGCCAGCAGGATGACTAGCGAACAAGAGACCCAGTACTTC
v_gene: TRBV12-3/TRBV12-4; j_gene: TRBJ2-6; abundance: NA; d_gene: NA; len: 16; CDR3aa: CASDGSGGSGANVLTF; CDR3nt: TGTGCCAGCGACGGGTCCGGGGGCTCTGGGGCCAACGTCCTGACTTTC
v_gene: TRBV4-3; j_gene: TRBJ2-1; abundance: NA; d_gene: NA; len: 15; CDR3aa: CASSQAEQSYNEQFF; CDR3nt: TGCGCCAGCAGCCAAGCGGAACAGTCCTACAATGAGCAGTTCTTC
v_gene: TRBV24-1; j_gene: TRBJ2-3; abundance: NA; d_gene: TRBD2; len: 17; CDR3aa: CATLAGGPLSGADTQYF; CDR3nt: TGTGCCACGTTAGCGGGGGGGCCCTTATCCGGAGCAGATACGCAGTATTTT
v_gene: TRBV5-6; j_gene: TRBJ2-1; abundance: NA; d_gene: TRBD2; len: 13; CDR3aa: CASSLGTSLEQFF; CDR3nt: TGTGCCAGCAGCTTGGGGACTAGCCTGGAGCAGTTCTTC
v_gene: TRBV29-1; j_gene: TRBJ1-1; abundance: NA; d_gene: TRBD1; len: 14; CDR3aa: CSVEGGDRVTEAFF; CDR3nt: TGCAGCGTTGAAGGGGGTGACAGGGTGACTGAAGCTTTCTTT
v_gene: TRBV20-1; j_gene: TRBJ2-7; abundance: NA; d_gene: NA; len: 15; CDR3aa: CSARGRTDSSYEQYF; CDR3nt: TGCAGTGCTCGTGGCCGGACAGACAGCTCCTACGAGCAGTACTTC
v_gene: TRBV13; j_gene: TRBJ1-4; abundance: NA; d_gene: NA; len: 14; CDR3aa: CASSLRGGHEKLFF; CDR3nt: TGTGCCAGCAGCCTACGGGGGGGACATGAAAAACTGTTTTTT
v_gene: TRBV9; j_gene: TRBJ2-1; abundance: NA; d_gene: TRBD2; len: 17; CDR3aa: CASSVEGAGRAYNEQFF; CDR3nt: TGTGCCAGCAGCGTAGAGGGAGCGGGGAGGGCCTACAATGAGCAGTTCTTC
v_gene: TRBV7-8; j_gene: TRBJ2-3; abundance: once; d_gene: TRBD1; len: 20; CDR3aa: CASSFPTYPTTGELSDTQYF; CDR3nt: TGTGCCAGCAGCTTCCCGACATATCCGACGACAGGGGAGCTATCAGATACGCAGTATTTT
v_gene: TRBV7-9; j_gene: TRBJ2-7; abundance: NA; d_gene: NA; len: 11; CDR3aa: CASSRSNEQYF; CDR3nt: TGTGCCAGCAGCCGGAGCAACGAGCAGTACTTC
v_gene: TRBV11-2; j_gene: TRBJ1-2; abundance: once; d_gene: TRBD1; len: 13; CDR3aa: CASSAGQGTGYTF; CDR3nt: TGTGCCAGCAGCGCGGGACAGGGAACCGGCTACACCTTC
v_gene: TRBV5-5; j_gene: TRBJ1-5; abundance: few; d_gene: NA; len: 15; CDR3aa: CASSLQGYSNQPQHF; CDR3nt: TGTGCCAGCAGCTTGCAGGGTTATAGCAATCAGCCCCAGCATTTT
v_gene: TRBV20-1; j_gene: TRBJ2-1; abundance: NA; d_gene: TRBD2; len: 14; CDR3aa: CSARSSGGYNEQFF; CDR3nt: TGCAGTGCTAGGTCCAGCGGGGGTTACAATGAGCAGTTCTTC
v_gene: TRBV29-1; j_gene: TRBJ1-5; abundance: NA; d_gene: NA; len: 12; CDR3aa: CSPTGQGQPQHF; CDR3nt: TGCAGCCCCACAGGGCAAGGTCAGCCCCAGCATTTT
v_gene: TRBV4-3; j_gene: TRBJ2-1; abundance: once; d_gene: NA; len: 14; CDR3aa: CASSPGQPYNEQFF; CDR3nt: TGCGCCAGCAGCCCCGGGCAACCATACAATGAGCAGTTCTTC
v_gene: TRBV20-1; j_gene: TRBJ1-4; abundance: once; d_gene: NA; len: 14; CDR3aa: CSAPATRFDEKLFF; CDR3nt: TGCAGTGCCCCGGCCACCAGATTCGACGAAAAACTGTTTTTT
v_gene: TRBV2; j_gene: TRBJ2-1; abundance: NA; d_gene: NA; len: 14; CDR3aa: CASASLSSYNEQFF; CDR3nt: TGTGCCAGCGCTAGCCTGAGCTCCTACAATGAGCAGTTCTTC
v_gene: TRBV20-1; j_gene: TRBJ2-7; abundance: NA; d_gene: TRBD1; len: 14; CDR3aa: CSARDQQGAYEQYF; CDR3nt: TGCAGTGCTAGAGATCAACAGGGGGCGTACGAGCAGTACTTC
v_gene: TRBV20-1; j_gene: TRBJ2-1; abundance: NA; d_gene: TRBD1; len: 14; CDR3aa: CSARDQRGGDEQFF; CDR3nt: TGCAGTGCTAGAGACCAAAGAGGGGGCGATGAGCAGTTCTTC
v_gene: TRBV9; j_gene: TRBJ1-2; abundance: NA; d_gene: TRBD1; len: 14; CDR3aa: CASSSGTGGSGYTF; CDR3nt: TGTGCCAGCAGCTCCGGGACAGGGGGTTCTGGCTACACCTTC
v_gene: TRBV9; j_gene: TRBJ2-1; abundance: NA; d_gene: NA; len: 15; CDR3aa: CASSSIAGFANEQFF; CDR3nt: TGTGCCAGCAGCTCCATTGCGGGGTTTGCCAATGAGCAGTTCTTC
v_gene: TRBV27; j_gene: TRBJ2-2; abundance: NA; d_gene: NA; len: 13; CDR3aa: CASDPGRAGELFF; CDR3nt: TGTGCCAGCGATCCGGGGCGGGCCGGGGAGCTGTTTTTT
v_gene: TRBV12-3/TRBV12-4; j_gene: TRBJ1-2; abundance: NA; d_gene: NA; len: 17; CDR3aa: CASSFPQHREVSYGYTF; CDR3nt: TGTGCCAGCAGTTTCCCCCAACACAGGGAAGTGTCGTATGGCTACACCTTC
v_gene: TRBV7-9; j_gene: TRBJ1-1; abundance: NA; d_gene: NA; len: 12; CDR3aa: CASSLEQNEAFF; CDR3nt: TGTGCCAGCAGCTTAGAACAGAATGAAGCTTTCTTT
v_gene: TRBV30; j_gene: TRBJ1-2; abundance: NA; d_gene: NA; len: 11; CDR3aa: CAWTDGVGYTF; CDR3nt: TGTGCCTGGACCGACGGGGTTGGCTACACCTTC
v_gene: TRBV6-6; j_gene: TRBJ2-1; abundance: NA; d_gene: NA; len: 11; CDR3aa: CASSNGNEQFF; CDR3nt: TGTGCCAGCAGTAACGGTAATGAGCAGTTCTTC
v_gene: TRBV14; j_gene: TRBJ2-6; abundance: once; d_gene: NA; len: 17; CDR3aa: CASSQTGSLHGANVLTF; CDR3nt: TGTGCCAGCAGCCAAACCGGGAGCCTTCACGGGGCCAACGTCCTGACTTTC
v_gene: TRBV4-1; j_gene: TRBJ1-5; abundance: NA; d_gene: TRBD1; len: 15; CDR3aa: CASSRQQGSNQPQHF; CDR3nt: TGCGCCAGCAGCCGACAACAGGGGAGCAATCAGCCCCAGCATTTT
v_gene: TRBV5-1; j_gene: TRBJ1-1; abundance: NA; d_gene: TRBD1; len: 13; CDR3aa: CASSWDRVTEAFF; CDR3nt: TGCGCCAGCAGCTGGGACAGGGTCACTGAAGCTTTCTTT
v_gene: TRBV6-5; j_gene: TRBJ1-1; abundance: NA; d_gene: NA; len: 12; CDR3aa: CASSQDKAEAFF; CDR3nt: TGTGCCAGCAGCCAGGACAAAGCTGAAGCTTTCTTT
v_gene: TRBV12-3/TRBV12-4; j_gene: TRBJ2-7; abundance: NA; d_gene: TRBD2; len: 15; CDR3aa: CASSPGLAGAHEQYF; CDR3nt: TGTGCCAGCAGCCCCGGATTAGCGGGGGCCCACGAGCAGTACTTC